The following is a TCR beta chain sequence with its context. Method: immunoSEQ multiplex PCR; TCRdb's copy keeps in-frame clones and lacks some. The sample includes 270,000 or so clones, 85% to 90% of them seen just once. This sample was taken from a study of blood T cell repertoires in COVID-19. The V gene end was trimmed by 6 bases and the J gene end by 0 bases; junction bases not matched to a gene: 5. CDR1 MDHEN and CDR2 SYDVKM come from the germline V gene. The CDR3 contains 14 residues. Participants spanned ages roughly 18 to 90 years and resided in 20 to 30 US areas. Participant-given clinical history determined each cohort assignment.

The receptor was isolated from a woman aged 25 to 39 with acute COVID-19. The chain combines TRBV28 with TRBJ2-7; 7 nucleotides align to TRBD1. Source material: PBMCs or T cells enriched from blood (not recorded which). CDR3 region: CASRRTGASYEQYF. Here the CDR3 DNA reads TGTGCCAGCAGGCGCACAGGGGCCTCCTACGAGCAGTACTTC. Full variable domain (remainder filled in from reference TRBV28 and TRBJ2-7): DVKVTQSSRYLVKRTGEKVFLECVQDMDHENMFWYRQDPGLGLRLIYFSYDVKMKEKGDIPEGYSVSREKKERFSLILESASTNQTSMYLCASRRTGASYEQYFGPGTRLTVT.